This T cell receptor (beta chain) was identified in a study of vaccination and CD4 T cells after COVID-19. For this clonotype: No antigen is known for it.

The ends were cut back, 5 bases at V and 0 bases at J, with 8 bases in the middle. The CDR3 has 14 amino acids. CD4+ T cells that had been cultured provided DNA sequenced with the Oncomine TCR Beta short-read assay. TCRdb passed the PCR reads through MiXCR, listing each CDR3 protein once. Of about 18,000 distinct CDR3 sequences detected, 56% appear once; the ten largest clones hold roughly 7.9%. Specified treatment: roughly nine-day PBMC culture with coronavirus spike peptide pools or control peptides (ViraFEST assay). The rearrangement links TRBV12-3 or TRBV12-4 to TRBJ1-3, with no clear D. The sequencing input was CD4+ T cells from blood, cultured in vitro. The receptor comes from a human donor who had recovered from COVID-19. CDR3 residues: CASSRRFSGNTIYF. CDR3 coding DNA: TGTGCCAGCAGTCGACGATTCTCTGGAAACACCATATATTTT.